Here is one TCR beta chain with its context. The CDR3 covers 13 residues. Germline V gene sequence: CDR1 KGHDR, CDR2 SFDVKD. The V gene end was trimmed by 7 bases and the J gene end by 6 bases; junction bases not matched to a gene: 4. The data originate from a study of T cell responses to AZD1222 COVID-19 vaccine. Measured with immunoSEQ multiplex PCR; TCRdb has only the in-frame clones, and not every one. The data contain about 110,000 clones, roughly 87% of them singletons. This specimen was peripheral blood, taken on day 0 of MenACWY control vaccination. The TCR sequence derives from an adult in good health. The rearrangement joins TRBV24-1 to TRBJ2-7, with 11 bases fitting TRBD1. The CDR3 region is CATRGQGASEQYF. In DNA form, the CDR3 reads TGTGCCACCAGAGGACAGGGGGCTTCCGAGCAGTACTTC.